This record concerns one TCR beta chain sequence. Profiled with immunoSEQ multiplex PCR; TCRdb holds only in-frame clones, not every one. The sample lists 150,000 to 200,000 clones, roughly 90% occurring once. The data belong to a study of control samples from healthy donors and cancer patients. The CDR3 has 15 amino acids. The germline CDR1 and CDR2 sequences are SGHTA and FQGNSA. Deletions cut 8 bases from V and 6 bases from J, with 19 bases between. The J gene is TRBJ2-2, the V gene TRBV7-2; D is uncertain. The receptor's source is a man between 25 and 39 years old in good health. The source material was blood. The CDR3 DNA follows: TGTGCCAGCTCCGGGCGTAGCAAAGGTTCCGGGGAGCTGTTTTTT. This translates into CASSGRSKGSGELFF.